One and the same sample provided the 18 T cell receptor beta chains below, sequenced in a study of T cell responses to AZD1222 COVID-19 vaccine. Sequencing was performed with immunoSEQ multiplex PCR; in TCRdb, only in-frame clones are kept and a portion is missing. The data hold more than 140,000 clones, with more than 75% observed a single time. Material: peripheral blood, obtained on day 0 of AZD1222 vaccination. Every receptor here comes from an adult in good health.

The chain recombines TRBV2 with TRBJ2-7; 7 nucleotides agree with TRBD1. Germline trimming cut 8 bases from V and 3 bases from J; bases unmatched to any gene: 1. The CDR3 loop spans 11 amino acids. Germline assignment: CDR1 SNHLY and CDR2 FYNNEI. DNA of the CDR3: TGTGCCAGCGGGACAGTCTACGAGCAGTACTTC. Residues: CASGTVYEQYF.

The chain uses TRBV4-3 and TRBJ2-7; D possibly matches TRBD1 or TRBD2 (5 bases each). Per the germline V gene, CDR1 is LGHNA and CDR2 is YSLEER. Trimming took 0 bases from V and 7 from J, leaving 16 bases between them. The CDR3 has 15 residues. Here the CDR3 reads CASSQDLGPFGEQYF. The CDR3, as DNA: TGCGCCAGCAGCCAAGATTTGGGACCCTTTGGGGAGCAGTACTTC.

The chain employs TRBV7-9 and TRBJ2-5; perhaps TRBD2 as D (6 bases). The V end lost 2 bases, the J end lost 5 bases, and 9 bases lay between the germline ends. CDR1 and CDR2 from the germline V gene are SEHNR and FQNEAQ (reference sequence). The CDR3 is made up of 13 amino acids. This CDR3 reads CASSLLGRETQYF. CDR3 DNA sequence: TGTGCCAGCAGCTTATTGGGGAGGGAGACCCAGTACTTC.

This chain uses TRBV10-3 with TRBJ2-5; 7 bases fit TRBD2. This CDR3 contains 14 residues. V was clipped by 6 bases and J by 1 base; unmatched bases: 5. Germline loops: CDR1 ENHRY, CDR2 SYGVKD. The CDR3 is CAIRPGLSQETQYF. The CDR3 DNA is TGTGCCATCAGACCGGGACTATCCCAAGAGACCCAGTACTTC.

V usage is TRBV7-3 and J usage is TRBJ2-2; 9 bases agree with TRBD1. J lost 7 bases, V lost 5 bases, and 11 bases had no gene match. The CDR3 runs 16 residues. Germline CDR1 is SGHTA and CDR2 is FQGTGA. This CDR3 reads CASSVQGAIVSGELFF. The CDR3 DNA is TGTGCCAGCAGCGTACAGGGGGCAATCGTGAGCGGGGAGCTGTTTTTT.

The rearrangement uses TRBV12-3 or TRBV12-4 and TRBJ1-1; D not resolved. Trimming took 6 bases from V and 8 from J, leaving 10 bases between them. The CDR3 is 11 amino acids. CDR3 nucleotides: TGTGCCAGCAGCCGTGGCCTAGAAGCTTTCTTT. Translation: CASSRGLEAFF.

J is TRBJ1-2 and V is TRBV5-1, with D tentatively TRBD1 (6 bases). The CDR3 has 20 amino acids. Germline loops: CDR1 SGHRS, CDR2 YFSETQ. The ends were cut back, 3 bases at V and 4 bases at J, with 31 bases in the middle. CDR3 bases: TGCGCCAGCAGCTCACCGGTTCCCGGGACCAGGGGACTTTTGCGCTATGGCTACACCTTC. Translating it yields CASSSPVPGTRGLLRYGYTF.

In this sample, this clone turned up a few times. The rearrangement joins TRBV6-2 or TRBV6-3 to TRBJ1-1; D possibly corresponds to TRBD1 (5 bases). Between the trimmed V and J ends, which lost 2 bases and 3 bases, there was a span of 16 bases. CDR3 length: 16 amino acids. Per germline, CDR1 MNHEY and CDR2 SVGEGT. The CDR3 sequence is CASSYGPTGSDTEAFF. DNA for the CDR3: TGTGCCAGCAGTTACGGACCTACAGGTTCAGACACTGAAGCTTTCTTT.

This clone came up a few times. The chain recombines TRBV3-1 (or the pseudogene TRBV3-2) with TRBJ2-7; 7 bases map to TRBD1. The V gene end was trimmed by 4 bases and the J gene end by 3 bases; junction bases not matched to a gene: 6. The CDR3 extends over 14 amino acids. Germline lookup yields CDR1 LGHDT and CDR2 YNNKEL (reference sequence). CDR3 residues: CASSPQGLHYEQYF. The CDR3 DNA follows: TGTGCCAGCAGCCCACAGGGGCTTCACTACGAGCAGTACTTC.

The V and J genes are TRBV20-1 and TRBJ1-1, with D hard to call. Germline V gene lookup returns CDR1 DFQATT and CDR2 SNEGSKA (reference sequence). Trimming removed 8 bases at V and 3 bases at J, with 4 bases between. The CDR3 totals 9 residues. The CDR3 loop reads CSFDTEAFF. The CDR3 DNA follows: TGCAGTTTTGACACTGAAGCTTTCTTT.

The chain employs TRBV9 and TRBJ1-6; 11 positions agree with TRBD1. Germline V gives CDR1 SGDLS, CDR2 YYNGEE. V lost 3 bases, J lost 11 bases, and 4 bases stayed unmatched. The CDR3 length is 14 residues. In nucleotides, the CDR3 is TGTGCCAGCAGCGCGGGGGACAGGGGGACACCCCTCCACTTT. The encoded protein is CASSAGDRGTPLHF.

The genes are TRBV24-1 and TRBJ2-3; 10 bases fit TRBD2. CDR3 size: 13 residues. Germline V CDR1 and CDR2: KGHDR, SFDVKD. The J segment lost 5 bases and the V segment lost 9 bases, leaving 4 bases of the junction unmatched. The CDR3 reads CATQREGEDTQYF. The CDR3, as DNA: TGTGCCACCCAGCGGGAGGGGGAAGATACGCAGTATTTT.

The V call is TRBV18, the J call TRBJ2-7, with 10 bases identical to TRBD1. V trimming: 3 bases; J trimming: 6 bases; junction bases outside the gene matches: 8. The CDR3 totals 15 residues. Germline loops: CDR1 KGHSH, CDR2 LQKENI. DNA for the CDR3: TGTGCCAGCTCACCCCTAGACAGGGGGCGATCCGAGCAGTACTTC. This gives the protein CASSPLDRGRSEQYF.

This chain connects TRBV7-9 to TRBJ1-2, with D maybe TRBD1 (5 bases). Germline V lookup: CDR1 SEHNR, CDR2 FQNEAQ (reference sequence). CDR3 length: 17 residues. V gave up 3 bases and J gave up 7 bases, with 24 bases separating them. In DNA form, the CDR3 reads TGTGCCAGCAGCTTGGGGATAGAGAGACAGAAAGGCCTTGGCTACACCTTC. This encodes CASSLGIERQKGLGYTF.

This chain links TRBV5-1 with TRBJ1-2; D perhaps matches TRBD1 (5 bases). This CDR3 is 16 amino acids long. Deletions cut 0 bases from V and 4 bases from J, with 16 bases between. Germline-derived CDR1 and CDR2 are SGHRS and YFSETQ. The CDR3 here is CASSLGVGGAGYGYTF. In nucleotides, the CDR3 is TGCGCCAGCAGCTTGGGGGTCGGGGGAGCGGGCTATGGCTACACCTTC.

J is TRBJ1-1 and V is TRBV6-5; D gene uncertain. V lost 7 bases to trimming and J lost 0 bases, with 12 bases between them. Per the germline V gene, CDR1 is MNHEY and CDR2 is SVGAGI. This CDR3 region has 14 residues. This chain's CDR3 is CASNPLDMNTEAFF. The CDR3 DNA reads TGTGCCAGCAATCCGCTTGACATGAACACTGAAGCTTTCTTT.

V usage is TRBV4-2 and J usage is TRBJ1-2; maybe TRBD1 (5 bases). Trimming removed 1 base from V and 4 bases from J, with 13 bases in between. CDR3 size: 15 residues. Germline V CDR1 and CDR2: LGHNA, YNFKEQ. The CDR3 sequence is CASSQGAGSTYGYTF. The CDR3, as DNA: TGTGCCAGCAGCCAAGGGGCAGGGAGTACCTATGGCTACACCTTC.

The chain employs TRBV4-1 and TRBJ1-4, with a possible D match to TRBD1 (5 bases). Germline lookup yields CDR1 MGHRA and CDR2 YSYEKL. Trimming took off 0 bases at V and 7 bases at J, with 12 bases between the two ends. The CDR3 is made up of 15 amino acids. CDR3 loop: CASSQEGRGIEKLFF. DNA of the CDR3: TGCGCCAGCAGCCAAGAGGGGAGGGGAATTGAAAAACTGTTTTTT.